The next 6 T cell receptor beta chains were all read from a single sample in a study of CD8+ T cells in alopecia areata. The authors extracted RNA and reverse transcribed it into cDNA as the sequencing template. TCRdb's table, derived via immunoSEQ multiplex PCR, lists solely in-frame clones and lacks some. The sample holds 150,000 to 200,000 clones, roughly three fifths seen once. Treatment meaning: oral pan-JAK inhibitor, 5-10 mg twice daily. Sequencing used CD4+ T cells sorted from blood, obtained between weeks 49 and 50, from a patient treated with tofacitinib. These receptors were obtained from a human donor with alopecia areata.

With respect to this clone: This sample includes further DNA sequences coding for the same CDR3. The chain combines TRBV29-1 with TRBJ1-5; the D gene is possibly TRBD1 (5 bases). Germline loops: CDR1 SQVTM, CDR2 ANQGSEA. The CDR3 consists of 13 residues. The ends were cut back, 4 bases at V and 3 bases at J, with 10 bases in the middle. CDR3 protein: CSVVDRANQPQHF. DNA of the CDR3: TGCAGCGTTGTCGACAGAGCCAATCAGCCCCAGCATTTT. Drawing the rest from reference TRBV29-1 and TRBJ1-5, the complete variable domain is SAVISQKPSRDICQRGTSLTIQCQVDSQVTMMFWYRQQPGQSLTLIATANQGSEATYESGFVIDKFPISRPNLTFSTLTVSNMSPEDSSIYLCSVVDRANQPQHFGDGTRLSIL.

This clone was counted only a few times. This chain links TRBV2 with TRBJ2-7; a weak D match, TRBD1 (5 bases). CDR1 and CDR2 from the germline V gene are SNHLY and FYNNEI. V was cut by 5 bases and J by 4 bases, with 12 bases left in between. This CDR3 is built from 13 residues. DNA of the CDR3: TGTGCCAGCAGTTATAACGACAGATACGAGCAGTACTTC. This codes for CASSYNDRYEQYF. The entire variable domain, with the rest obtained from reference TRBV2 and TRBJ2-7, is as follows: EPEVTQTPSHQVTQMGQEVILRCVPISNHLYFYWYRQILGQKVEFLVSFYNNEISEKSEIFDDQFSVERPDGSNFTLKIRSTKLEDSAMYFCASSYNDRYEQYFGPGTRLTVT.

The V call is TRBV15, the J call TRBJ2-1; D remains unclear. The V end was cut by 0 bases, the J end by 7 bases, with 4 bases between. Germline loops: CDR1 LNHNV, CDR2 YYDKDF (reference sequence). The CDR3 spans 12 residues. The CDR3, as DNA: TGTGCCACCAGCAGAGATGCGAATGAGCAGTTCTTC. Translation: CATSRDANEQFF. The complete variable domain, with remaining parts taken from reference TRBV15 and TRBJ2-1, reads DAMVIQNPRYQVTQFGKPVTLSCSQTLNHNVMYWYQQKSSQAPKLLFHYYDKDFNNEADTPDNFQSRRPNTSFCFLDIRSPGLGDTAMYLCATSRDANEQFFGPGTRLTVL.

In this sample, this clone turned up once. An end of the junction does not agree with germline; a read error may underlie this. V is TRBV2 and J is TRBJ1-5; D not resolved. CDR3 size: 12 residues. Per the germline V gene, CDR1 is SNHLY and CDR2 is FYNNEI. The CDR3 nucleotides are TGTGCCAGCAGTCAAGCACGGCAGCCCCAGCATTTT. Its protein is CASSQARQPQHF.

This clone has more than one count but fewer than ten. The chain joins TRBV29-1 to TRBJ1-2; 7 nucleotides agree with TRBD1. Germline trimming cut 4 bases from V and 5 bases from J; bases unmatched to any gene: 13. Germline CDR1 reads SQVTM; CDR2 reads ANQGSEA. The CDR3 length is 15 residues. CDR3 residues: CSVGVPTGNTYGYTF. The CDR3 DNA follows: TGCAGCGTTGGGGTCCCGACAGGGAATACGTATGGCTACACCTTC.

This clone came up once. This chain links TRBV2 with TRBJ2-5; D possibly uses TRBD1 or TRBD2 (5 bases each). Deletions cut 7 bases from V and 4 bases from J, with 7 bases between. Germline lookup yields CDR1 SNHLY and CDR2 FYNNEI. The CDR3 is 11 residues long. CDR3 bases: TGTGCCAGCATGAGGGGAGAGACCCAGTACTTC. Amino acid sequence: CASMRGETQYF.